This TCR beta chain was retrieved from a study of tissue T cells after allogeneic stem cell transplantation. Study observations and caveats: The study did not identify alloreactive or antigen-specific tissue TCRs, and some clones might be persisting host cells. Sampling depth was limited, and the cohort was small and clinically varied.

This clone showed up just a few times. Its antigen is not identified. Gene names and germline match the mouse. The observed sequence ends 1 residue before the CDR3 terminus, with the missing tail filled in from the germline J gene. Method: immunoSEQ multiplex PCR; TCRdb's copy keeps in-frame clones and lacks some. This sample has almost 8,500 clones, with nearly 45% found just once. The sample's time point: mouse harvest day 7 after allogeneic transplant. Each mouse received 10^7 T-cell-depleted marrow cells plus 10^6 splenic CD5+ T cells by tail vein. Mice had MHC-mismatched B6 into BALB/c GVHD, sampled day 7 or 14. This CDR3 contains 14 residues. CDR1 KGHTA and CDR2 FQNQQP come from the germline V gene.

The sequence was collected from a female BALB/c mouse given C57BL/6 T cells with graft-versus-host disease after an allogeneic hematopoietic cell transplant. The sample taken for sequencing was skin. The V call is TRBV23, the J call TRBJ2-4; the D call in the table, TRBD2, was not verified against the DNA. Partial CDR3 DNA: TGCTCCAGCAGTCAATCAACTAGTCAAAACACCTTGTAC. Amino acid sequence: CSSSQSTSQNTLY. Given in full, the CDR3 is CSSSQSTSQNTLYF.